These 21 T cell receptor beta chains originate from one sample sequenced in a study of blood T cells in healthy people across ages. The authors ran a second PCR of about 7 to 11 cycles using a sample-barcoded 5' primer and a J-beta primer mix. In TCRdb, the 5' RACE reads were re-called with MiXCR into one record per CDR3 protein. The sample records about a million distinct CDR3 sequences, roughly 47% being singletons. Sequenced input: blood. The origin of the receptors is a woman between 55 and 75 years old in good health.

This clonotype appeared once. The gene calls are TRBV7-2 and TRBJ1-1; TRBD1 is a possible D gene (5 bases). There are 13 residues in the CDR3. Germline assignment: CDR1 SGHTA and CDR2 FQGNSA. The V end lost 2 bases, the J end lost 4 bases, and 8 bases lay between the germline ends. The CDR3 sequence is CTSSLLRGTEAFF. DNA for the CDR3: TGTACCAGCAGCTTATTGAGGGGCACTGAAGCTTTCTTT.

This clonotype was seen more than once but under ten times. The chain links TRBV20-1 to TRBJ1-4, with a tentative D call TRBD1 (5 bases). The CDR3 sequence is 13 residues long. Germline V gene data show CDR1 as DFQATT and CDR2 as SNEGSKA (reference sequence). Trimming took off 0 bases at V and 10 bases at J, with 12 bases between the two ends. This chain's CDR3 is CSARDMQGTKLFF. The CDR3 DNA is TGCAGTGCTAGAGATATGCAGGGAACAAAACTGTTTTTT.

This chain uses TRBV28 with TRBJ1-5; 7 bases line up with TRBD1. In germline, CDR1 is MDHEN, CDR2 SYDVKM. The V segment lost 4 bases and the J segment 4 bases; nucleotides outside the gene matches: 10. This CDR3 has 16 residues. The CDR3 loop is CASSSPYRGRNQPQHF. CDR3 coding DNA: TGTGCCAGCAGTTCGCCCTACAGGGGACGGAATCAGCCCCAGCATTTT. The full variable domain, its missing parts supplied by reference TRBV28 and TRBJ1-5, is DVKVTQSSRYLVKRTGEKVFLECVQDMDHENMFWYRQDPGLGLRLIYFSYDVKMKEKGDIPEGYSVSREKKERFSLILESASTNQTSMYLCASSSPYRGRNQPQHFGDGTRLSIL.

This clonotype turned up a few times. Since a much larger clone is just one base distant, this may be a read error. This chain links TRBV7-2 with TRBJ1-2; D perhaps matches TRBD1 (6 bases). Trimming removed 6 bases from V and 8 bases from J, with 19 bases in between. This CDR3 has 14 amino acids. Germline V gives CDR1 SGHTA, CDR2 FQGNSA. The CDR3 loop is CASSLGQLTRGYTF. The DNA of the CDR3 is TGTGCCAGCAGTTTGGGACAACTAACCCGGGGCTACACCTTC.

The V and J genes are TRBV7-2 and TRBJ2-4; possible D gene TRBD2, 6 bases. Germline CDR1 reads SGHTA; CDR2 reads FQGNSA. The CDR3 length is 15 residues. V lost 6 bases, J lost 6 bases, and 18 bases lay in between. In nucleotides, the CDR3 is TGTGCCAGCAGTCCCACCAGCGGGCCCGGAAACATTCAGTACTTC. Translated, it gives CASSPTSGPGNIQYF.

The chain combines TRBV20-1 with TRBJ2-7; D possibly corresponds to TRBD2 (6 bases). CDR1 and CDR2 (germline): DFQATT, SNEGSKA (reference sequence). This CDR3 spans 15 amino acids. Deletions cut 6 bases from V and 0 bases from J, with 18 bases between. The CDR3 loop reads CSANIGGLLSYEQYF. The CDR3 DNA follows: TGCAGTGCCAACATCGGGGGTCTCCTCTCCTACGAGCAGTACTTC.

The CDR3: CASSPRPITDTQYF. CDR3 nucleotides: TGTGCCAGCAGCCCCCGTCCCATCACAGATACGCAGTATTTT. The rearrangement uses TRBV27 and TRBJ2-3, with D unclear. Looked up from germline, CDR1 is MNHEY and CDR2 is SMNVEV (reference sequence). The CDR3 has 14 amino acids. Trimming cost V 6 bases and J 2 bases, with 12 bases left between them.

The CDR3 is CASSYDGSQETQYF. The CDR3 DNA follows: TGTGCCAGCAGCTACGACGGGTCGCAAGAGACCCAGTACTTC. This sequence joins TRBV9 and TRBJ2-5, with D unclear. Deletions cut 4 bases from V and 2 bases from J, with 12 bases between. The CDR3 spans 14 residues. Germline V gene sequence: CDR1 SGDLS, CDR2 YYNGEE.

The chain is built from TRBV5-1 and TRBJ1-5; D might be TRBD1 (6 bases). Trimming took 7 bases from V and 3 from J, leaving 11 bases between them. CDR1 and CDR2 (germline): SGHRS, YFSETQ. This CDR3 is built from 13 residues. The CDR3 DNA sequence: TGCGCCAGCCGACAGGCGATCAATCAGCCCCAGCATTTT. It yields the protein CASRQAINQPQHF.

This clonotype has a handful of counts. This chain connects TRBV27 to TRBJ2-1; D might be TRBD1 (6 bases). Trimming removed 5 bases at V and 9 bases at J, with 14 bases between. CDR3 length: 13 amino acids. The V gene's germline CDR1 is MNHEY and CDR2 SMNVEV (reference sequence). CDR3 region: CASSPTGTREQFF. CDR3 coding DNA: TGTGCCAGCAGTCCGACAGGCACCCGTGAGCAGTTCTTC.

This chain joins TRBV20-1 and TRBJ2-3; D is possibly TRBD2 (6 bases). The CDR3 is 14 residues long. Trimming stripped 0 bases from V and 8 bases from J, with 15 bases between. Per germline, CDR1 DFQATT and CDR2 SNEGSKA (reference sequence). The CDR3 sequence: CSARDLRAGSTQYF. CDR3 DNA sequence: TGCAGTGCTAGAGATCTTAGAGCGGGTAGTACGCAGTATTTT.

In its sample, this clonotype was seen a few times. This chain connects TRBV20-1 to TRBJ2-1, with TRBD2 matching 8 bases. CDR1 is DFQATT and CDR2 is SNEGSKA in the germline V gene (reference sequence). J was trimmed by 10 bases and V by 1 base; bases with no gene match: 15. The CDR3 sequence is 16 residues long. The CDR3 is CSARVSGLAGGREQFF. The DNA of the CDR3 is TGCAGTGCTAGAGTCTCAGGACTTGCGGGAGGACGAGAGCAGTTCTTC.

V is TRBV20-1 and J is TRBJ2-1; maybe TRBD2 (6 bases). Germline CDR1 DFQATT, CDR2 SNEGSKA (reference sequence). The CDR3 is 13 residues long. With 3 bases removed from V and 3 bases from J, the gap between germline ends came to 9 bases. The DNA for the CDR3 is TGCAGTGCTAGGGGGGGTTTCTACAATGAGCAGTTCTTC. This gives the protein CSARGGFYNEQFF.

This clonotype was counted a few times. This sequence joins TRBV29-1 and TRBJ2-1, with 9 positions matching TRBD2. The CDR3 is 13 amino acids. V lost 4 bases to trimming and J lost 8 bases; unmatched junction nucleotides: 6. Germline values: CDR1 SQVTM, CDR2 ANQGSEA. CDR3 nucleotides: TGCAGCGTTGGGCCTAGCGGGACTCATGAGCAGTTCTTC. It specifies CSVGPSGTHEQFF.

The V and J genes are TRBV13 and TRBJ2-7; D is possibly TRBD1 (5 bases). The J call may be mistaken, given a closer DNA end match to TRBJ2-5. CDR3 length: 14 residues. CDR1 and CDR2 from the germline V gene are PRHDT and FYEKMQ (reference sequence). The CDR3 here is CASSQGHSMGTQYF. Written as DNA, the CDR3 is TGTGCCAGCAGCCAAGGACATTCCATGGGGACCCAGTACTTC.

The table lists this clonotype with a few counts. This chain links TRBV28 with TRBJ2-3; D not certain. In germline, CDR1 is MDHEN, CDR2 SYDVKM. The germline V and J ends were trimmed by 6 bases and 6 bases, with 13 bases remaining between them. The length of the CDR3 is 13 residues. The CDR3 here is CASSIIPGDTQYF. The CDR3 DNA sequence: TGTGCCAGCAGCATCATCCCCGGGGATACGCAGTATTTT.

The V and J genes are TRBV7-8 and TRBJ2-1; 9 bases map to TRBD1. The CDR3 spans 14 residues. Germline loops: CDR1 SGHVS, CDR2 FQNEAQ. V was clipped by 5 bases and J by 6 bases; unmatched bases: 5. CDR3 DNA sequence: TGTGCCAGCAGCGTCGGGACAGGGATCAATGAGCAGTTCTTC. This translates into CASSVGTGINEQFF.

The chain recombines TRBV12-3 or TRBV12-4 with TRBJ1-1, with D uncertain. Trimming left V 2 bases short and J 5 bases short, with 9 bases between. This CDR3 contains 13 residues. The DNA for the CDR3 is TGTGCCAGCAGTTTATCTCCCTGGACTGAAGCTTTCTTT. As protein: CASSLSPWTEAFF.

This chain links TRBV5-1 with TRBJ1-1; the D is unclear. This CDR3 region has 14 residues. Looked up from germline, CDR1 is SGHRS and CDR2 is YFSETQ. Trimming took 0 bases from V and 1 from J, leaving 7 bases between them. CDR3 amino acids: CASSLAWGNTEAFF. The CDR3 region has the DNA TGCGCCAGCAGCTTGGCCTGGGGGAACACTGAAGCTTTCTTT.

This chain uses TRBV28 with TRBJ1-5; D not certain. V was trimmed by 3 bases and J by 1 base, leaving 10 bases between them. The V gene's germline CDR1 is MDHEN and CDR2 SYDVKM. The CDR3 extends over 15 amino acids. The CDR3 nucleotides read TGTGCCAGCAGTTTTTTCCAAGTAAGCAATCAGCCCCAGCATTTT. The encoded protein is CASSFFQVSNQPQHF.

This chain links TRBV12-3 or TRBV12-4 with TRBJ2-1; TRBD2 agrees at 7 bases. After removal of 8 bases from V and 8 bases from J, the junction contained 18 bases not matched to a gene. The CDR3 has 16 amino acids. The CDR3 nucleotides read TGTGCCAGCGCCCAAGTAGGGACTACGCTAGAGGATGAGCAGTTCTTC. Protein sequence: CASAQVGTTLEDEQFF.